The present T cell receptor beta chain was sequenced within a study of stem cell transplantation in POMP-related autoinflammatory disease. The overall study: CD8+ T cells were low and CD4+ cells naive-skewed before transplant. After transplant, neutrophils and platelets showed 100% graft donor chimerism through one year.

The V gene's germline CDR1 is LGHNA and CDR2 YNFKEQ. This CDR3 contains 14 residues. Trimming shortened V by 8 bases and J by 2 bases, and 16 bases separated the two germline ends. The study, taken as a whole, reports: Patients with PRAID showed a restricted number of unique TRB V-J gene pairings.

A note on this clone: Its antigen remains unknown.

The repertoire was sequenced with immunoSEQ multiplex PCR; TCRdb's copy has only in-frame clones and lacks some. Counted here are over 60,000 clones, approximately 90% occurring once; the ten biggest clones make up about 0.7%. The chain links TRBV4-2 to TRBJ2-7; maybe TRBD2 (5 bases). This receptor was identified in a human patient with POMP-related autoinflammation and immune dysregulation (PRAID). Some T cells could come from the graft donor. The sequences come from CD4+ T cells from PBMCs, collected after stem cell transplantation. The chain's CDR3 is CASAAVGEPYEQYF. The DNA of the CDR3 is TGTGCCAGCGCCGCGGTGGGAGAGCCCTACGAGCAGTACTTC.